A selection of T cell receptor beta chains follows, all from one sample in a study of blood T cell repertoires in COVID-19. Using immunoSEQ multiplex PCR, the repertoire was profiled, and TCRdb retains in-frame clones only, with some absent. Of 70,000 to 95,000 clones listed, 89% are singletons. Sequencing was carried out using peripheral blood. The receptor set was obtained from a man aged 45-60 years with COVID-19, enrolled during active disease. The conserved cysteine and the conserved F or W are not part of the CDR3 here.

cdr3_aa: ASSQEGQTPHEQY; v_call: TRBV4-1; j_call: TRBJ2-7
cdr3_aa: ATRTSGDLRETQY; v_call: TRBV10-3; j_call: TRBJ2-5
cdr3_aa: ASSVDGAWNTEAF; v_call: TRBV9; j_call: TRBJ1-1
cdr3_aa: ASSAGGADRQPQH; v_call: TRBV9; j_call: TRBJ1-5
cdr3_aa: AVRDRDTYEQY; v_call: TRBV7-9; j_call: TRBJ2-7
cdr3_aa: ASSLLVEETQY; v_call: TRBV28; j_call: TRBJ2-5
cdr3_aa: ASSIGLSSSYNSPLH; v_call: TRBV19; j_call: TRBJ1-6
cdr3_aa: ASSQGTFQETQY; v_call: TRBV3-1/TRBV3-2; j_call: TRBJ2-5
cdr3_aa: ASSTYGLRNYGYT; v_call: TRBV6-2/TRBV6-3; j_call: TRBJ1-2
cdr3_aa: ASSQGRTVSNQPQH; v_call: TRBV3-1/TRBV3-2; j_call: TRBJ1-5
cdr3_aa: ASSPQLVIQF; v_call: TRBV7-9; j_call: TRBJ2-1
cdr3_aa: ASSLGGRETQY; v_call: TRBV28; j_call: TRBJ2-5
cdr3_aa: ASKSNSPSYEQY; v_call: TRBV6-5; j_call: TRBJ2-7
cdr3_aa: ASSPNQGAGGYT; v_call: TRBV18; j_call: TRBJ1-2
cdr3_aa: ASSPPGLAGTGETQY; v_call: TRBV18; j_call: TRBJ2-5
cdr3_aa: ASSYSSVSPYEQY; v_call: TRBV6-5; j_call: TRBJ2-7
cdr3_aa: AGGRGNQETQY; v_call: TRBV30; j_call: TRBJ2-5
cdr3_aa: ASSSGEGRDTQY; v_call: TRBV5-1; j_call: TRBJ2-3
cdr3_aa: ASSSLQGLNTEAF; v_call: TRBV7-9; j_call: TRBJ1-1
cdr3_aa: ASSQKPASGGAGETQY; v_call: TRBV7-8; j_call: TRBJ2-5
cdr3_aa: ASSRGETLETQY; v_call: TRBV5-1; j_call: TRBJ2-5
cdr3_aa: ASSEGGGFYNEQF; v_call: TRBV2; j_call: TRBJ2-1
cdr3_aa: ASSLPGQLEAF; v_call: TRBV5-4; j_call: TRBJ1-1
cdr3_aa: ASRLGQGPQETQY; v_call: TRBV5-4; j_call: TRBJ2-5
cdr3_aa: ASSLAGQGITDTQY; v_call: TRBV5-4; j_call: TRBJ2-3
cdr3_aa: ASSVTEGRGYT; v_call: TRBV9; j_call: TRBJ1-2
cdr3_aa: ASSEASGGSYEQY; v_call: TRBV6-1; j_call: TRBJ2-7
cdr3_aa: ASSLMSRVKDEQF; v_call: TRBV7-3; j_call: TRBJ2-1
cdr3_aa: AWSVKPGNTIY; v_call: TRBV30; j_call: TRBJ1-3
cdr3_aa: ASSLAPQGMNRNEQF; v_call: TRBV5-1; j_call: TRBJ2-1
cdr3_aa: ASSRQGTEDSPLH; v_call: TRBV5-4; j_call: TRBJ1-6
cdr3_aa: ASSLSQTAEQY; v_call: TRBV7-2; j_call: TRBJ2-7
cdr3_aa: ASSTRGLGTEAF; v_call: TRBV27; j_call: TRBJ1-1
cdr3_aa: ASSSNRDREYYTIY; v_call: TRBV9; j_call: TRBJ1-3
cdr3_aa: SVAGKETQY; v_call: TRBV29-1; j_call: TRBJ2-5
cdr3_aa: ASSLAGGQETQY; v_call: TRBV7-9; j_call: TRBJ2-5
cdr3_aa: ASSIPGEVQETQY; v_call: TRBV19; j_call: TRBJ2-5
cdr3_aa: ASSQDRGGSYGYT; v_call: TRBV4-2; j_call: TRBJ1-2
cdr3_aa: AWSVYVGVPNEKLF; v_call: TRBV30; j_call: TRBJ1-4
cdr3_aa: ASNYGQGNSPLH; v_call: TRBV19; j_call: TRBJ1-6
cdr3_aa: ATSDAEPGQSTDTQY; v_call: TRBV24-1; j_call: TRBJ2-3
cdr3_aa: ASSYGQGGQPQH; v_call: TRBV6-5; j_call: TRBJ1-5
cdr3_aa: ATRGTSGGAYNEQF; v_call: TRBV15; j_call: TRBJ2-1
cdr3_aa: AWSVFGGGQPQH; v_call: TRBV30; j_call: TRBJ1-5
cdr3_aa: ASSPRDSYNEQF; v_call: TRBV13; j_call: TRBJ2-1
cdr3_aa: ASSQDRGTNQPQH; v_call: TRBV4-2; j_call: TRBJ1-5
cdr3_aa: ASSHRTPTEAF; v_call: TRBV3-1/TRBV3-2; j_call: TRBJ1-1
cdr3_aa: ASSIRTGGASTEAF; v_call: TRBV5-1; j_call: TRBJ1-1